Presented here are 3 T cell receptor beta chains from one specimen sequenced in a study of CXCR3-negative and CXCR3-positive naive CD8 T cells. General study findings and limits: TRB CDR3s were more hydrophobic in CXCR3-positive than in CXCR3-negative naive cells.

Libraries of TRB cDNA were made by 5' RACE and carried UMIs. TCRdb reprocessed the 5' RACE reads, keeping one entry per CDR3 protein, no DNA. The listing records around 61,000 distinct CDR3 sequences. These receptors are not linked to any known antigen. Input material: naive CXCR3+ CD8+ T cells from blood. Subset denoted: CD45RO-CCR7+CD27+CD95- naive CD8+ T cells expressing CXCR3 (TNR3+). The receptors derive from a human donor in good health. Some clones in this sample may be carry-over from other donors' samples.

The chain recombines TRBV18 with TRBJ2-5. Germline assignment: CDR1 KGHSH and CDR2 LQKENI. The CDR3 totals 13 residues. CDR3 sequence reads: CASSPPGQETQYF.

This chain joins TRBV5-1 and TRBJ1-4. CDR3 size: 14 residues. The germline V gene encodes CDR1 SGHRS and CDR2 YFSETQ. CDR3 loop: CASSLESPNEKLFF.

The rearrangement links TRBV11-2 to TRBJ2-5. CDR1 is SGHAT and CDR2 is FQNNGV in the germline V gene. The CDR3 length is 16 residues. The chain's CDR3 is CASSLAGKMYQETQYF.